These T cell receptor beta chains were read from a single sample in a study of cytomegalovirus exposure and HLA in healthy donors. The assay was immunoSEQ multiplex PCR, and TCRdb's table has in-frame clones only and misses some. This repertoire shows approximately 110,000 clones, 94% found once; its top ten account for under 1.5%. The sample comprised PBMCs. Receptors were obtained from a woman younger than 35 in good health and CMV-seronegative. CDR3s include the opening cysteine and the closing phenylalanine or tryptophan. The order of the fields is V gene, CDR3 protein.

V: TRBV5-1
CDR3: CASSYWRAGAHNEQFF

V: TRBV28
CDR3: CASFKRAGGYTGELFF

V: TRBV30
CDR3: CAWRRTGAYEQYF

V: TRBV25-1
CDR3: CASSRRGGDTGELFF

V: TRBV5-1
CDR3: CASSFGGGAIDTQYF

V: TRBV5-1
CDR3: CASSLAAGYEQYF

V: TRBV28
CDR3: CASSRLLGSSYEQYF

V: TRBV6-1
CDR3: CASNLRRGRVEQFF

V: TRBV6-1
CDR3: CASSDSWTATDTQYF

V: TRBV5-1
CDR3: CASSLGTGFMNTEAFF

V: TRBV14
CDR3: CASSPGGAEAFF

V: TRBV7-9
CDR3: CASSPGGGADTQYF

V: TRBV10-3
CDR3: CAISERPGGGASVTF

V: TRBV11-1
CDR3: CASSPQVPTRAFF

V: TRBV28
CDR3: CASSLGGTYEQYF